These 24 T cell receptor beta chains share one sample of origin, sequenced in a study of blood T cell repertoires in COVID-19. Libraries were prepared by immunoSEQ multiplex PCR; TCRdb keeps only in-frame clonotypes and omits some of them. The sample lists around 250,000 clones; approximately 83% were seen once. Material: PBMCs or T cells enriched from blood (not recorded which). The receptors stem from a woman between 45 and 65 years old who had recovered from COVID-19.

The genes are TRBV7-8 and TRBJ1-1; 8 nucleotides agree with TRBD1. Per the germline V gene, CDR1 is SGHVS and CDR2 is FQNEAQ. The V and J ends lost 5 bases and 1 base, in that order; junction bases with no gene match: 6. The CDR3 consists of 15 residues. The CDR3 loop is CASSIPGQENTEAFF. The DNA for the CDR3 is TGTGCCAGCAGCATACCGGGACAGGAGAACACTGAAGCTTTCTTT.

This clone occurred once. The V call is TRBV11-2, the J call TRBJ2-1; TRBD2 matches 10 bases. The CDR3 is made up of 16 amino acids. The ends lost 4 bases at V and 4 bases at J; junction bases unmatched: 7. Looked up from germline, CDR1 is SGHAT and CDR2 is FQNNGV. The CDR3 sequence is CASSSLVAGGYNEQFF. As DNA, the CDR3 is TGTGCCAGCAGCTCCCTAGTAGCGGGAGGATACAATGAGCAGTTCTTC.

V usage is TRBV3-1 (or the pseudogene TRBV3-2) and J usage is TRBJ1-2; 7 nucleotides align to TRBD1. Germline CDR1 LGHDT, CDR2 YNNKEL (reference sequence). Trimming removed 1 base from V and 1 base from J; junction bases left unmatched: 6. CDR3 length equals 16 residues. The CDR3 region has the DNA TGTGCCAGCAGCCAAGCGGACAGGTCTTTTAACTATGGCTACACCTTC. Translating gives CASSQADRSFNYGYTF.

CDR3 loop: CASSEVYPVYGYTF. The CDR3 DNA reads TGTGCCAGCAGTGAAGTGTACCCGGTCTATGGCTACACCTTC. This chain connects TRBV6-1 to TRBJ1-2; D unresolved. This CDR3 spans 14 amino acids. V was pared by 1 base and J by 4 bases, with 10 bases between. In germline, CDR1 is MNHNS, CDR2 SASEGT.

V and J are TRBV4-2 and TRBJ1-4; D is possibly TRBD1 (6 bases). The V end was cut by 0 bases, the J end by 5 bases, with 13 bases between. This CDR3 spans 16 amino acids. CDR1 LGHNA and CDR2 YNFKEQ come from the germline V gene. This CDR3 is CASSQEGTRGNEKLFF. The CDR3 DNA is TGTGCCAGCAGCCAAGAGGGTACCAGGGGCAATGAAAAACTGTTTTTT.

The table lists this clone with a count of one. DNA of the CDR3: TGTGCCAGCAGCCGGGACTCGGATGGGGAGCAGTACTTC. Translation: CASSRDSDGEQYF. The chain employs TRBV11-3 and TRBJ2-7, with TRBD2 as a possible D gene (6 bases). CDR3 size: 13 residues. Trimming pared 5 bases from V and 7 bases from J, leaving 15 bases between. Germline V gene sequence: CDR1 SGHNT, CDR2 YENEEA.

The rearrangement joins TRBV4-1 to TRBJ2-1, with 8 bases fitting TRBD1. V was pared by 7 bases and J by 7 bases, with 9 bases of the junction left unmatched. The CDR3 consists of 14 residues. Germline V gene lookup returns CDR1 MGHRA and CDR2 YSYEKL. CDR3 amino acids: CASTHYTGGNEQFF. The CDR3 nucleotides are TGCGCCAGCACACACTATACAGGGGGGAATGAGCAGTTCTTC.

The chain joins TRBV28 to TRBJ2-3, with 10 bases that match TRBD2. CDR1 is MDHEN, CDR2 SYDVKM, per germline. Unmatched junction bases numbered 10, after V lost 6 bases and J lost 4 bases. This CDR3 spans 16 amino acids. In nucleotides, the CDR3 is TGTGCCAGCAGAATAGCGGGAGGTCCGGGGCCAGATACGCAGTATTTT. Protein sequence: CASRIAGGPGPDTQYF.

CDR3 in DNA: TGCGCCAGCAGGCCAACGACAGGGGGGTATGCAGATACGCAGTATTTT. Protein product: CASRPTTGGYADTQYF. This sequence joins TRBV5-1 and TRBJ2-3, with 9 bases lining up with TRBD1. Germline CDR1 is SGHRS and CDR2 is YFSETQ. This CDR3 comprises 16 residues. The trim removed 5 bases at V and 4 bases at J, leaving 11 bases unmatched.

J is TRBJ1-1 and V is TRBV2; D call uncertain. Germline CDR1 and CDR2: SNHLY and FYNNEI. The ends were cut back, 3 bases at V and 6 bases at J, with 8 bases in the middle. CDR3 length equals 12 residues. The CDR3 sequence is CASSEDFSEAFF. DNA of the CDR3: TGTGCCAGCAGTGAGGACTTCTCTGAAGCTTTCTTT.

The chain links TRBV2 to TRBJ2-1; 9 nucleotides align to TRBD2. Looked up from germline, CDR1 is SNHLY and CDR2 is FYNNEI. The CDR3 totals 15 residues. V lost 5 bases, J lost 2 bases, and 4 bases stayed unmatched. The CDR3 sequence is CASSYQREAYNEQFF. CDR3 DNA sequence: TGTGCCAGCAGTTACCAGCGGGAGGCCTACAATGAGCAGTTCTTC.

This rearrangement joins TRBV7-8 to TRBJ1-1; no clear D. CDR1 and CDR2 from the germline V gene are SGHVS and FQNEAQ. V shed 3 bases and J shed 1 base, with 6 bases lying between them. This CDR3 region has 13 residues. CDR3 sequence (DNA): TGTGCCAGCAGCTTCGGTCGGAACACTGAAGCTTTCTTT. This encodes CASSFGRNTEAFF.

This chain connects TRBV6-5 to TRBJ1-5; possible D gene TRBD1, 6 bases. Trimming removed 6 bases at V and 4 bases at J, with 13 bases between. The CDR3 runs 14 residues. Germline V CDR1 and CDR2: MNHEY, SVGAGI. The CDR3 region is CASSTGTNNQPQHF. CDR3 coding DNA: TGTGCCAGCAGCACCGGGACAAATAATCAGCCCCAGCATTTT.

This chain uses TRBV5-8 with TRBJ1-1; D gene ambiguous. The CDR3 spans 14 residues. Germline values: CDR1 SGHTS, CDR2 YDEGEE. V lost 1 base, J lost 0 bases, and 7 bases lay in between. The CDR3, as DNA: TGTGCCAGCAGCTTGACAGAAATGAACACTGAAGCTTTCTTT. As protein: CASSLTEMNTEAFF.

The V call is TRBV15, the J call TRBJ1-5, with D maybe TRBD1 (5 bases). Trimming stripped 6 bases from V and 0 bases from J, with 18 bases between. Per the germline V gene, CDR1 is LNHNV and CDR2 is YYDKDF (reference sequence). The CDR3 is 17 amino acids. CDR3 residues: CATRPGGVGVSNQPQHF. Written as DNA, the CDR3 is TGTGCCACCAGGCCCGGGGGGGTCGGGGTTAGCAATCAGCCCCAGCATTTT.

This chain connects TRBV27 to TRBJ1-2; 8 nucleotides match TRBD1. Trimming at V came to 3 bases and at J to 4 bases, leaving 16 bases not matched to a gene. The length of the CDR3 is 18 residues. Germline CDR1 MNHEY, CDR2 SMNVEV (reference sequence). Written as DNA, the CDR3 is TGTGCCAGCAGTTTGAGAGGTCGAACAGGGGGTTTCCTCTATGGCTACACCTTC. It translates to CASSLRGRTGGFLYGYTF.

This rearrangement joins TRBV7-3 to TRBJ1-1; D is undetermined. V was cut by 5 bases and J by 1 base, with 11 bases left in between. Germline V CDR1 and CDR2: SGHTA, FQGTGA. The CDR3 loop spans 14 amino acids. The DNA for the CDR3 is TGTGCCAGCAGCGACCTAGGAGAGAACACTGAAGCTTTCTTT. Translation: CASSDLGENTEAFF.

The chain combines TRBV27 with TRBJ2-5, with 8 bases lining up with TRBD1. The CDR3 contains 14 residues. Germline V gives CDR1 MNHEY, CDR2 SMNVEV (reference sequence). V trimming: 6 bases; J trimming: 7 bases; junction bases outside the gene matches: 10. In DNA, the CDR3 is TGTGCCAGCAGAAGGACATACCAGGGGGCGACCCAGTACTTC. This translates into CASRRTYQGATQYF.

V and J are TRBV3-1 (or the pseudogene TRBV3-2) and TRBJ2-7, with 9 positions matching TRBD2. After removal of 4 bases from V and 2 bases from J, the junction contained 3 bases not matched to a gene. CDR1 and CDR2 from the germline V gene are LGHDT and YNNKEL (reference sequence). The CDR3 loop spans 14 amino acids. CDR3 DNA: TGTGCCAGCAGCCCGGGACTAGCTCCCTACGAGCAGTACTTC. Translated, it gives CASSPGLAPYEQYF.

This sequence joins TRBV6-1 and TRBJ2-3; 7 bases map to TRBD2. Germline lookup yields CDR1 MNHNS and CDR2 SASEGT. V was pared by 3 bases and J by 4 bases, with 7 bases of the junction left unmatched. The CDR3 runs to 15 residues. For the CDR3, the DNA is TGTGCCAGCAGTGAGATAAGGGAGGGCCCAGATACGCAGTATTTT. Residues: CASSEIREGPDTQYF.

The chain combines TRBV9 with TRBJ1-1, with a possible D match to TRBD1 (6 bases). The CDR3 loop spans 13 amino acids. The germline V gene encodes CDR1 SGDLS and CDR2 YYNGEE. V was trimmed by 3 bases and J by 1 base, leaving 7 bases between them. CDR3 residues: CASSAQGNTEAFF. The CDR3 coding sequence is TGTGCCAGCAGCGCACAGGGGAACACTGAAGCTTTCTTT.

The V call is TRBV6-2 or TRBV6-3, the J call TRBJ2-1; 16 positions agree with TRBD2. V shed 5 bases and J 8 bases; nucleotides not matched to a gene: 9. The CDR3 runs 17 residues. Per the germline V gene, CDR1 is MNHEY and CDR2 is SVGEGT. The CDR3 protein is CASSPGTSGRAFDEQFF. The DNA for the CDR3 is TGTGCCAGCAGTCCAGGGACTAGCGGGAGGGCCTTCGATGAGCAGTTCTTC.

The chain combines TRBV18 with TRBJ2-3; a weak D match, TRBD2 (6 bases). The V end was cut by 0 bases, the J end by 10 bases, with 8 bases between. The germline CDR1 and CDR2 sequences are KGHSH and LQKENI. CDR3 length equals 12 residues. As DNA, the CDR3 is TGTGCCAGCTCACCACCGACTAGGGCGCAGTATTTT. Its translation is CASSPPTRAQYF.

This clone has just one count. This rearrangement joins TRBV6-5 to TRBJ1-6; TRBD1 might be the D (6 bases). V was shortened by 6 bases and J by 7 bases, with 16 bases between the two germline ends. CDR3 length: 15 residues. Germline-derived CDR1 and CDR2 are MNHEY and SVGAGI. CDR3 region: CASSQREQGNSPLHF. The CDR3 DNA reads TGTGCCAGCAGCCAGCGGGAACAGGGAAATTCACCCCTCCACTTT.